This TCR beta chain was sequenced in a study of T cell repertoires in cytomegalovirus infection. Background on the study: The public TCR beta signatures pointed to both CMV infection and matching HLA type. Regarding the study as a whole: Carriers of CMV and the relevant HLA type were discriminated by public TCR beta frequency.

MiXCR, run by TCRdb on the reads, gives a single entry per CDR3 protein. This table holds about 600,000 distinct CDR3 sequences, 24% found once. Concerning this clonotype itself: Its antigen is not known.

This CDR3 has 14 amino acids. From germline, CDR1 is MNHEY and CDR2 SVGEGT. Trimming left V 5 bases short and J 4 bases short, with 14 bases between. This sequence was found in a human donor in good health (CMV status not recorded). Some clones in this sample may be carry-over from other donors' samples. What was sequenced was CD8+ T cells from PBMCs. V is TRBV6-2 or TRBV6-3 and J is TRBJ2-5; D call uncertain. CDR3 sequence: CASSPVWEPETQYF. The CDR3 DNA follows: TGTGCCAGCAGTCCTGTCTGGGAACCAGAGACCCAGTACTTC.